Listed below are T cell receptor beta chains from one sample, sequenced in a study of shared clonotypes between healthy human individuals. The table came from immunoSEQ multiplex PCR; TCRdb's copy has only in-frame clones and leaves some out. The sample contains under 600,000 clones, nearly 98% of which appear only once. Sequenced: naive CD8+ T cells sorted from blood. The source is a man under 40 in good health. CDR3s include the opening cysteine and the closing phenylalanine or tryptophan. Fields, in order: CDR3 length, V gene, J gene, CDR3 protein.

len: 15
v_gene: TRBV7-2
j_gene: TRBJ2-1
CDR3aa: CASSSSGWRGNEQFF

len: 11
v_gene: TRBV20-1
j_gene: TRBJ2-2
CDR3aa: CSARDTGELFF

len: 11
v_gene: TRBV25-1
j_gene: TRBJ2-7
CDR3aa: CASKVAYEQYF

len: 14
v_gene: TRBV18
j_gene: TRBJ2-6
CDR3aa: CASSQGSGANVLTF

len: 16
v_gene: TRBV9
j_gene: TRBJ2-1
CDR3aa: CASSSVAGGPGDEQFF

len: 13
v_gene: TRBV28
j_gene: TRBJ1-2
CDR3aa: CAYSPGSDYGYTF

len: 14
v_gene: TRBV27
j_gene: TRBJ2-7
CDR3aa: CASRGTSPTYEQYF

len: 11
v_gene: TRBV27
j_gene: TRBJ2-7
CDR3aa: CASSSGDEQYF

len: 19
v_gene: TRBV11-2
j_gene: TRBJ2-1
CDR3aa: CASSLFNDRGHSSHNEQFF

len: 14
v_gene: TRBV15
j_gene: TRBJ1-4
CDR3aa: CATSKGQPNEKLFF

len: 11
v_gene: TRBV9
j_gene: TRBJ2-2
CDR3aa: CASSRTGELFF

len: 13
v_gene: TRBV10-1
j_gene: TRBJ2-7
CDR3aa: CASSGGTAYEQYF

len: 14
v_gene: TRBV27
j_gene: TRBJ2-7
CDR3aa: CASSTSDGIYEQYF

len: 15
v_gene: TRBV7-9
j_gene: TRBJ1-2
CDR3aa: CASSLAEDIYYGYTF

len: 15
v_gene: TRBV4-1
j_gene: TRBJ2-7
CDR3aa: CASSPLGGYSYEQYF

len: 15
v_gene: TRBV7-2
j_gene: TRBJ2-1
CDR3aa: CASSLGQGAFNEQFF

len: 13
v_gene: TRBV27
j_gene: TRBJ2-1
CDR3aa: CASSPGSLNEQFF

len: 12
v_gene: TRBV29-1
j_gene: TRBJ2-5
CDR3aa: CSVATGFETQYF

len: 16
v_gene: TRBV4-1
j_gene: TRBJ2-5
CDR3aa: CASSPMPTSGRETQYF

len: 13
v_gene: TRBV7-6
j_gene: TRBJ2-1
CDR3aa: CASSPVLLDEQFF

len: 15
v_gene: TRBV4-1
j_gene: TRBJ2-7
CDR3aa: CASSSRQGAAYEQYF

len: 14
v_gene: TRBV5-1
j_gene: TRBJ1-2
CDR3aa: CASSPQTGDYGYTF

len: 13
v_gene: TRBV5-1
j_gene: TRBJ2-1
CDR3aa: CASAPGLAGEQFF

len: 17
v_gene: TRBV11-2
j_gene: TRBJ1-3
CDR3aa: CASSLGTPLVAGNTIYF

len: 15
v_gene: TRBV27
j_gene: TRBJ2-2
CDR3aa: CASSLAARGTGELFF

len: 12
v_gene: TRBV11-2
j_gene: TRBJ1-3
CDR3aa: CASSLVRGTIYF

len: 15
v_gene: TRBV29-1
j_gene: TRBJ2-7
CDR3aa: CSVEEAGTATYEQYF

len: 15
v_gene: TRBV4-1
j_gene: TRBJ2-7
CDR3aa: CASSQGHPPGREQYF

len: 16
v_gene: TRBV7-9
j_gene: TRBJ2-1
CDR3aa: CASSPPTLYSYNEQFF

len: 15
v_gene: TRBV2
j_gene: TRBJ2-3
CDR3aa: CASSPREGNTDTQYF

len: 16
v_gene: TRBV29-1
j_gene: TRBJ2-7
CDR3aa: CSVEVPPDRGGYEQYF

len: 17
v_gene: TRBV27
j_gene: TRBJ1-5
CDR3aa: CASSLARTMDSNQPQHF

len: 16
v_gene: TRBV14
j_gene: TRBJ1-2
CDR3aa: CASSQEGKGGPYGYTF

len: 15
v_gene: TRBV11-2
j_gene: TRBJ2-7
CDR3aa: CASSHLVTGHYEQYF

len: 15
v_gene: TRBV9
j_gene: TRBJ2-7
CDR3aa: CASSDPLAGDYEQYF